This T cell receptor (beta chain) was recovered during a study of blood T cell repertoires in COVID-19 (dated by TCRdb to 2020 to 2022). General notes on the study: The collaborator samples originated in the United States, Italy and Spain and spanned the acute and convalescent phases of COVID-19. The samples were drawn from the first 160 participants of the ongoing ImmuneRACE study and from more than 1,000 subjects provided by 6 global collaborators. The prospective study material was composed of cDNA or gDNA derived from T cells, B-cell-depleted T cells, or PBMCs. Sample metadata almost always included a de-identified subject ID, COVID-19 status, age in years and sex. Where available, HLA class I and class II types were taken from metadata supplied by the sample provider and were not determined by assay-based typing. The dataset comprised deeply sampled blood TCRbeta repertoires from subjects exposed to, actively infected with, or recovered from COVID-19. The repertoires were made available in a free public database intended to serve as a resource for research on the immune response to SARS-CoV-2.

Whole blood was collected in K2EDTA tubes by collaborating institutions according to the institutions' own protocols. For TCRbeta analysis, collaborators shipped samples as frozen whole blood, isolated PBMCs, or DNA extracted from either of those sample types. Details on this clone: The specificity of this receptor is unknown. No base qualities exist here, and no much larger clone lies one base off it.

TCRbeta CDR3 regions were amplified from genomic DNA by means of the immunoSEQ Assay, a bias-controlled multiplex PCR. In the original analysis: Nucleated cell counts per sample were estimated from amplification of reference gene primers within the assay. Sequence reads were collapsed and filtered to measure the absolute abundance of every unique TCRbeta CDR3 rearrangement. For each sample, productive Simpson clonality was calculated by taking the square root of Simpson's diversity index across productive rearrangements. Held by TCRdb, this immuneACCESS table contains in-frame sequences only and omits some clones. Under half of the omission traces to an unresolved V gene where checked; the cause of the rest is unknown. That table furnishes V, J and clone size, whereas the DNA furnished D and trimming. This sample gives tens of thousands of clones in total; 70% to 85% of them show up just once. The top ten hold about 4.2% of the sample.

General study outcomes and caveats: The amount of clinical and demographic metadata varied by source and participant and was provided uncurated.

This receptor was taken from a middle-aged man with active COVID-19. Material: peripheral blood.

The CDR3 reads as follows: CASSFQGMSEKLFF. The DNA reads TGTGCCAGCAGTTTTCAGGGGATGAGCGAAAAACTGTTTTTT. The chain couples TRBV27 to TRBJ1-4, and TRBD1 may be the D gene, going by 6 matching bases. The V and J ends are trimmed by 3 bases and 8 bases, leaving 13 bases between them. The germline V gene (reference sequence) gives CDR1 as MNHEY and CDR2 as SMNVEV. The cysteine opens and the phenylalanine closes a CDR3 of 14 amino acids. This entry keeps only the CDR3 DNA: 42 bases, framed from base 1. The variable domain in full, with residues beyond the CDR3 obtained from the reference TRBV27 and TRBJ1-4 genes, is EAQVTQNPRYLITVTGKKLTVTCSQNMNHEYMSWYRQDPGLGLRQIYYSMNVEVTDKGDVPEGYKVSRKEKRNFPLILESPSPNQTSLYFCASSFQGMSEKLFFGSGTQLSVL.